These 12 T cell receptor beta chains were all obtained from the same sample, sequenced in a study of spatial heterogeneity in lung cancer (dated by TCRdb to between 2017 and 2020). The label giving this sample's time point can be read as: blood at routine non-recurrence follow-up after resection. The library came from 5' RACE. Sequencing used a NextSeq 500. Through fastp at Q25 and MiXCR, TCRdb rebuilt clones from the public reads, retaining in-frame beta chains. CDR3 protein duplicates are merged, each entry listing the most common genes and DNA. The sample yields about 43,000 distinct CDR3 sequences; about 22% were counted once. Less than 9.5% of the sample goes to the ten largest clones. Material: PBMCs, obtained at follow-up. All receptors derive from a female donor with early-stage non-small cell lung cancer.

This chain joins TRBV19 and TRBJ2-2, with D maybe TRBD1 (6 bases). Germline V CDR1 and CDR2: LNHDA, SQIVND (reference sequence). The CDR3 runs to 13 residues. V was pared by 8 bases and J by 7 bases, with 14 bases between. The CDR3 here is CASSGGYGGELFF. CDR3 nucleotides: TGTGCCAGTTCTGGGGGCTATGGCGGGGAGCTGTTTTTT.

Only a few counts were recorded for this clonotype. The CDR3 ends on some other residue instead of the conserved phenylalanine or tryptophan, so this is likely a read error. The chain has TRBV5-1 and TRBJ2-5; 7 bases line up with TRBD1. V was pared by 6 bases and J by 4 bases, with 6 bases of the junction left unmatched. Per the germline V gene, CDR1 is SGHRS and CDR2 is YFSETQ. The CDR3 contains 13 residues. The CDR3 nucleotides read TGCGCCAGCACCCCAGGGGGTCGAGAGACCCAGTACTCC. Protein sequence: CASTPGGRETQYS.

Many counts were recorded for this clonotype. The CDR3 loop is CSVKDRTSYEQYF. CDR3 DNA sequence: TGCAGCGTAAAGGACAGGACCTCCTACGAGCAGTACTTC. This chain links TRBV29-1 with TRBJ2-7; 7 nucleotides align to TRBD1. The germline CDR1 and CDR2 sequences are SQVTM and ANQGSEA. Germline trimming cut 6 bases from V and 0 bases from J; bases unmatched to any gene: 5. This CDR3 has 13 amino acids.

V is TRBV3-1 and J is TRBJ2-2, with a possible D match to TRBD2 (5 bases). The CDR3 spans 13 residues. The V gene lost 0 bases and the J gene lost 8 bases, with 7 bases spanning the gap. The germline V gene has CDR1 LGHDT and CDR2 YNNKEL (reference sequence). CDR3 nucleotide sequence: TGTGCCAGCAGCCAAGATTTAGCGGGGGAGCTGTTTTTT. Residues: CASSQDLAGELFF.

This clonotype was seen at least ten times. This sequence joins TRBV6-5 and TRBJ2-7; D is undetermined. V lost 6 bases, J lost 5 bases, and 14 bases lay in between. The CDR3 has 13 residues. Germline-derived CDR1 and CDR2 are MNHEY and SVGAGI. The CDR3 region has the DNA TGTGCCAGCAGCCCCGACCAGGCGAACGAGCAGTACTTC. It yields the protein CASSPDQANEQYF.

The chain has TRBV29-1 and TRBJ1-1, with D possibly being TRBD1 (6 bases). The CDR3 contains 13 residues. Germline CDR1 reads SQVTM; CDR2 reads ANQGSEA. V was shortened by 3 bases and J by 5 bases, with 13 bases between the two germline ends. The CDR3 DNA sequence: TGCAGCGTTGACAGGGGAGGATGGACTGAAGCTTTCTTT. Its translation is CSVDRGGWTEAFF.

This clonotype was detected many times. Here the CDR3 DNA reads TGTGCCAGCAGTGACTCGGGGGGCCTTTATGAGCAGTTCTTC. It is translated as CASSDSGGLYEQFF. The chain couples TRBV6-4 to TRBJ2-1; perhaps D is TRBD1 or TRBD2 (6 bases each). The CDR3 runs 14 residues. Trimming removed 0 bases from V and 8 bases from J, with 11 bases in between. From germline, CDR1 is MRHNA and CDR2 SNTAGT.

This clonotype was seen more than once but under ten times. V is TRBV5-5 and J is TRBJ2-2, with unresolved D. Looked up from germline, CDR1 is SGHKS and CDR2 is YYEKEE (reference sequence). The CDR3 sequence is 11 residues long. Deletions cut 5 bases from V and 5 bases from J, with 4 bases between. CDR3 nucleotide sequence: TGTGCCAGCAGAGGGACCGGGGAGCTGTTTTTT. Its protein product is CASRGTGELFF. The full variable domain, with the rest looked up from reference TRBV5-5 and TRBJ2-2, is DAGVTQSPTHLIKTRGQQVTLRCSPISGHKSVSWYQQVLGQGPQFIFQYYEKEERGRGNFPDRFSARQFPNYSSELNVNALLLGDSALYLCASRGTGELFFGEGSRLTVL.

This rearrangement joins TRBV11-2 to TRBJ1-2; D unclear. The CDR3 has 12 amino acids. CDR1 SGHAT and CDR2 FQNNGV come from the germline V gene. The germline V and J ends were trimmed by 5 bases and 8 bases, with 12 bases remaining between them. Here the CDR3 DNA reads TGTGCCAGCAGCCGAGATGGGAACGGCTACACCTTC. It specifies CASSRDGNGYTF.

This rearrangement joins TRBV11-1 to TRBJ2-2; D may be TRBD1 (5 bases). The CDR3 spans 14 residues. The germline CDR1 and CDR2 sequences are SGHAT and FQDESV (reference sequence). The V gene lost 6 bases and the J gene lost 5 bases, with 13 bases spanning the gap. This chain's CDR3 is CASRLDTRTGELFF. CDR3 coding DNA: TGTGCCAGCAGGCTGGACACCCGGACCGGGGAGCTGTTTTTT.

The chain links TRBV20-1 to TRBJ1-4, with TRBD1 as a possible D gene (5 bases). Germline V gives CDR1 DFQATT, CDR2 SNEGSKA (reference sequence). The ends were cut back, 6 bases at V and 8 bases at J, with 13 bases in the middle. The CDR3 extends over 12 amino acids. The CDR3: CSAQRQNEKLFF. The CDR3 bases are TGCAGTGCCCAGCGACAGAACGAAAAACTGTTTTTT.

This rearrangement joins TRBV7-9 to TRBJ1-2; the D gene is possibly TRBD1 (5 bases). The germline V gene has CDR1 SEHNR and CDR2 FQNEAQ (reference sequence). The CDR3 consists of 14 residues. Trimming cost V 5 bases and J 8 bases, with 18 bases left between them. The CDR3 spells CASSGQGGSAGYTF. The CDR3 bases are TGTGCCAGCAGCGGTCAGGGAGGTTCTGCCGGCTACACCTTC.